The clone carrying this T cell receptor beta chain was recorded once. The table came from immunoSEQ multiplex PCR; TCRdb's copy has only in-frame clones and leaves some out. Among 400,000 to 450,000 clones listed, about 91% were seen once. This specimen comes from a study of blood T cell repertoires in COVID-19. The sequence was collected from a woman in her thirties or forties with COVID-19, enrolled during active disease. The sample taken for sequencing was peripheral blood.

CDR3 protein: CASNSRNTGELFF. The DNA of the CDR3 is TGCGCCAGCAATTCGAGGAACACCGGGGAGCTGTTTTTT. The genes are TRBV5-1 and TRBJ2-2; D unclear. Trimming cost V 6 bases and J 1 base, with 7 bases left between them. CDR3 length: 13 amino acids. Germline CDR1 SGHRS, CDR2 YFSETQ.